This T cell receptor beta chain is from a study of blood T cell repertoires in COVID-19 (TCRdb year 2020). Some background on the complete study: Collaborator samples came from the United States, Italy and Spain and covered acute and convalescent phases of COVID-19. Samples came from the ongoing ImmuneRACE study (first 160 participants) plus 1,254 subjects from 6 global collaborators. The repertoires were released in a freely available public database intended as a resource for research on the immune response to SARS-CoV-2. Sample metadata almost always included a de-identified subject ID, COVID-19 status, age in years and sex. The dataset comprised deeply sampled blood TCRbeta repertoires from subjects exposed to, actively infected with, or recovered from COVID-19. HLA class I and class II types, where available, came from metadata supplied by the sample provider rather than from assay-based typing. The prospective study material was composed of cDNA or gDNA derived from T cells, B-cell-depleted T cells, or PBMCs. Here is what the overall study found, with its caveats: The quantity of clinical and demographic metadata differed by source and by participant and was supplied without curation.

As for this clone: The antigen it recognizes is unknown. No much larger clone exists at a distance of one base, and base qualities are not known.

Collaborating institutions collected whole blood in K2EDTA tubes following their own protocols. For TCRbeta analysis, collaborators shipped samples in one of three forms: frozen whole blood, isolated PBMCs, or DNA extracted from either of those sample types. Sequences SEHNR (CDR1) and FQNEAQ (CDR2) are obtained from the germline V gene (reference sequence). The CDR3 measures 15 amino acids from cysteine to phenylalanine. Only CDR3 DNA remains: 45 bases, in frame from the first base. Trimmed from V: 4 bases; trimmed from J: 6 bases; junction bases lacking a gene match: 7. TCRbeta CDR3 regions were amplified from genomic DNA by means of the immunoSEQ Assay, a bias-controlled multiplex PCR. The authors' analysis ran thus. The number of nucleated cells in each sample was estimated from the amplification of reference gene primers within the assay. To quantify the absolute abundance of each unique TCRbeta CDR3 rearrangement, sequence reads were collapsed and filtered. Productive Simpson clonality was computed per sample as the square root of Simpson's diversity index over productive rearrangements. Here the immuneACCESS table is served through TCRdb, limited to in-frame sequences with V and J called. Missing clones are a known gap in these copies; in checked studies unresolved V genes cover under half, and the rest lacks a known reason. That table gives V, J and clone size, and the DNA gave D and trimming. The sample records 100,000 to 150,000 clones, around 87% of which are singletons. 3% to 4% of the sample belongs to the ten largest clones.

Rearrangement joined TRBV7-9 to TRBJ2-1; 9 bases in between match TRBD2. The sequenced sample was peripheral blood. The receptor comes from a woman aged 60-75 years with acute or convalescent COVID-19. In nucleotide form, the sequence is TGTGCCAGCAGCTACCTTGGCGGGAGGGCCAATGAGCAGTTCTTC. This translates into CASSYLGGRANEQFF.